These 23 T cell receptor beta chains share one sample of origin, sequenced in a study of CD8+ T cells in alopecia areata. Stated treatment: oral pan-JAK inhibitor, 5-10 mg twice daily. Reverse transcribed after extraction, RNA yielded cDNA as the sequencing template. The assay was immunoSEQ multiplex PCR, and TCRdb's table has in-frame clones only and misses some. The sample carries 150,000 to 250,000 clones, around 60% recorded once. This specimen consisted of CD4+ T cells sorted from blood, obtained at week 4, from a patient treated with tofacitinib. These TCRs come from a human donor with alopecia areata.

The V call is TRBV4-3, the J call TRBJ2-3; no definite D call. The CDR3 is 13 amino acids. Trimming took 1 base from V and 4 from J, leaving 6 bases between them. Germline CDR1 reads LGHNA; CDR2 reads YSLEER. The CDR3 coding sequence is TGCGCCAGCAGCCAAGGGTCCCCAGATACGCAGTATTTT. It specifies CASSQGSPDTQYF.

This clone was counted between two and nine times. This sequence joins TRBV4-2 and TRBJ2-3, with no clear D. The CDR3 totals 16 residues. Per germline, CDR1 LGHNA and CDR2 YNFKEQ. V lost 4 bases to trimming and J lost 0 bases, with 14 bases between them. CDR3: CASSRRLDSSTDTQYF. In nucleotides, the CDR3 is TGTGCCAGCAGCCGCCGACTGGATTCTAGCACAGATACGCAGTATTTT.

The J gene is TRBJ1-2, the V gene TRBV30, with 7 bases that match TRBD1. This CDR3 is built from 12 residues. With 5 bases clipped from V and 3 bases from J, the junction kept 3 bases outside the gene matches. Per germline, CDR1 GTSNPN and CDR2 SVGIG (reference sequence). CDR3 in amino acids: CAWHTGDYGYTF. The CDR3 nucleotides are TGTGCCTGGCATACAGGGGACTATGGCTACACCTTC.

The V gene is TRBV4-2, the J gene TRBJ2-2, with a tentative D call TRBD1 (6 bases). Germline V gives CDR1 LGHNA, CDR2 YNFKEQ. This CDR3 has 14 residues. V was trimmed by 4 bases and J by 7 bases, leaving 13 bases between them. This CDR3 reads CASSPRGVVGELFF. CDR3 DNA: TGTGCCAGCAGCCCCAGGGGTGTTGTCGGGGAGCTGTTTTTT.

In nucleotides, the CDR3 is TGTGCCAGTAGTATGGGACAGGGGAATTCACCCCTCCACTTT. It translates to CASSMGQGNSPLHF. This chain links TRBV19 with TRBJ1-6, with TRBD1 matching 10 bases. V lost 3 bases and J lost 7; bases outside the gene matches: 0. Per the germline V gene, CDR1 is LNHDA and CDR2 is SQIVND (reference sequence). This CDR3 comprises 14 residues.

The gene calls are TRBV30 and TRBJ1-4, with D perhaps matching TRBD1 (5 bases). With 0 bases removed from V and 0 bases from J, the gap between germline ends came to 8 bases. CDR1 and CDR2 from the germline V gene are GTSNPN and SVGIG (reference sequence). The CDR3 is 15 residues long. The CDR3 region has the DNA TGTGCCTGGAGTGTCCGGGACTCAACTAATGAAAAACTGTTTTTT. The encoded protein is CAWSVRDSTNEKLFF.

The chain's CDR3 is CSVSGTNANYGYTF. DNA of the CDR3: TGCAGCGTTAGTGGGACGAATGCGAACTATGGCTACACCTTC. The chain links TRBV29-1 to TRBJ1-2, with D possibly being TRBD1 (5 bases). Trimming left V 5 bases short and J 2 bases short, with 15 bases between. Germline V gene sequence: CDR1 SQVTM, CDR2 ANQGSEA. CDR3 length: 14 residues. Based on the CDR3 plus reference TRBV29-1 and TRBJ1-2, the full variable domain is SAVISQKPSRDICQRGTSLTIQCQVDSQVTMMFWYRQQPGQSLTLIATANQGSEATYESGFVIDKFPISRPNLTFSTLTVSNMSPEDSSIYLCSVSGTNANYGYTFGSGTRLTVV.

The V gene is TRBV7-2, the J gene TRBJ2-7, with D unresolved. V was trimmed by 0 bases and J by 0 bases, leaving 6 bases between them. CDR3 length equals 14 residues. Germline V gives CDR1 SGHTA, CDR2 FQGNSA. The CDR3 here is CASSLAVGSYEQYF. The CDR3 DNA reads TGTGCCAGCAGCTTAGCGGTCGGCTCCTACGAGCAGTACTTC. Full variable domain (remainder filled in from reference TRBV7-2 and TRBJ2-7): GAGVSQSPSNKVTEKGKDVELRCDPISGHTALYWYRQSLGQGLEFLIYFQGNSAPDKSGLPSDRFSAERTGGSVSTLTIQRTQQEDSAVYLCASSLAVGSYEQYFGPGTRLTVT.

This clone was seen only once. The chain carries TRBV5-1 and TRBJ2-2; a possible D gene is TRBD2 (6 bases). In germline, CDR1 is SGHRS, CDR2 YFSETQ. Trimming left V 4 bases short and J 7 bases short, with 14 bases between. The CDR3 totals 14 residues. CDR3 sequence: CASSPSGVRGELFF. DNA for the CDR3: TGCGCCAGCAGCCCCTCGGGGGTCCGCGGGGAGCTGTTTTTT. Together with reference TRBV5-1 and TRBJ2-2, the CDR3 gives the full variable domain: KAGVTQTPRYLIKTRGQQVTLSCSPISGHRSVSWYQQTPGQGLQFLFEYFSETQRNKGNFPGRFSGRQFSNSRSEMNVSTLELGDSALYLCASSPSGVRGELFFGEGSRLTVL.

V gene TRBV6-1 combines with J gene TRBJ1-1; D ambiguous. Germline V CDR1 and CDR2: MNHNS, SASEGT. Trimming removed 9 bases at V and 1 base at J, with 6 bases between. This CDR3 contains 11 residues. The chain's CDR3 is CASAGNTEAFF. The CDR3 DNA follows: TGTGCCAGTGCGGGGAACACTGAAGCTTTCTTT.

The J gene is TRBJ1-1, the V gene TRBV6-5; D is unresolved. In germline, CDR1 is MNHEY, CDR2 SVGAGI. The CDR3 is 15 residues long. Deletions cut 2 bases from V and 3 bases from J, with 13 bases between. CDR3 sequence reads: CASSYKPEGYTEAFF. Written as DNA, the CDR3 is TGTGCCAGCAGTTACAAACCGGAGGGTTACACTGAAGCTTTCTTT.

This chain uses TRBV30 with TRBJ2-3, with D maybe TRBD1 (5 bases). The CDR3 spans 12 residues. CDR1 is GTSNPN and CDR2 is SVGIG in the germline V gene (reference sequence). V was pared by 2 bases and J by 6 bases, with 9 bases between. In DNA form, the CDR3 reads TGTGCCTGGAGTTCTCCAGGGGATACGCAGTATTTT. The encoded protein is CAWSSPGDTQYF.

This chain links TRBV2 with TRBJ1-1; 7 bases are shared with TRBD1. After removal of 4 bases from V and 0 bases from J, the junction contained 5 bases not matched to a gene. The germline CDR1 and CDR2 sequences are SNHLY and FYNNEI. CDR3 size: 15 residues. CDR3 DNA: TGTGCCAGCAGTGGACAGGGAAATATGAACACTGAAGCTTTCTTT. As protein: CASSGQGNMNTEAFF.

This CDR3 is CASSRDRYTGELFF. CDR3 in DNA: TGCGCCAGCAGCCGGGACAGATACACCGGGGAGCTGTTTTTT. The chain combines TRBV5-1 with TRBJ2-2; TRBD1 aligns across 7 bases. In germline, CDR1 is SGHRS, CDR2 YFSETQ. There are 14 residues in the CDR3. V was clipped by 4 bases and J by 3 bases; unmatched bases: 3.

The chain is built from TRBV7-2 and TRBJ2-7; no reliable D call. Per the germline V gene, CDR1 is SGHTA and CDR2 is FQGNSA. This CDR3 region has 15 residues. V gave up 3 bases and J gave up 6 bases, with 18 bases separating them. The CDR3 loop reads CASSLQETAGAEQYF. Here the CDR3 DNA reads TGTGCCAGCAGCTTGCAGGAGACTGCCGGCGCCGAGCAGTACTTC.

The DNA of the CDR3 is TGTGCCAGCAGCCCTAAAACAGAGACCCAGTACTTC. Residues: CASSPKTETQYF. This chain links TRBV7-2 with TRBJ2-5; D is unclear. Germline-derived CDR1 and CDR2 are SGHTA and FQGNSA. The CDR3 is 12 amino acids. The V gene lost 5 bases and the J gene lost 4 bases, with 8 bases spanning the gap. Complete variable domain (other parts from reference TRBV7-2 and TRBJ2-5): GAGVSQSPSNKVTEKGKDVELRCDPISGHTALYWYRQSLGQGLEFLIYFQGNSAPDKSGLPSDRFSAERTGGSVSTLTIQRTQQEDSAVYLCASSPKTETQYFGPGTRLLVL.

The CDR3 DNA sequence: TGTGCCAGCAGTAGTGGGACCAGGGAAGCTTTCTTT. It translates to CASSSGTREAFF. V and J are TRBV6-6 and TRBJ1-1; D perhaps matches TRBD1 (5 bases). The CDR3 sequence is 12 residues long. Trimming pared 5 bases from V and 8 bases from J, leaving 12 bases between. CDR1 and CDR2 from the germline V gene are MNHNY and SVGAGI (reference sequence).

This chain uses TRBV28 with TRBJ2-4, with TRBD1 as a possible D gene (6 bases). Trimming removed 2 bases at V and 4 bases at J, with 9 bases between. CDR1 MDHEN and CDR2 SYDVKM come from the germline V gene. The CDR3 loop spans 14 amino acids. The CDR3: CASSLNRVKNIQYF. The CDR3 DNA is TGTGCCAGCAGTTTAAACAGGGTTAAAAACATTCAGTACTTC.

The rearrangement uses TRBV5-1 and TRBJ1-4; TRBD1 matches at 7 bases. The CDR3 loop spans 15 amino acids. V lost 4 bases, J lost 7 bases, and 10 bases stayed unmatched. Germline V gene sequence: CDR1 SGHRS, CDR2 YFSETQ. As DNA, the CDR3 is TGCGCCAGCAGCACATCAACAGGGGCCAGTGAAAAACTGTTTTTT. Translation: CASSTSTGASEKLFF.

The CDR3 sequence: CASSQDIPTDNSPLHF. The DNA for the CDR3 is TGTGCCAGCTCACAAGACATCCCCACGGATAATTCACCCCTCCACTTT. The chain links TRBV18 to TRBJ1-6; no clear D. The length of the CDR3 is 16 residues. Looked up from germline, CDR1 is KGHSH and CDR2 is LQKENI. V lost 4 bases, J lost 5 bases, and 15 bases lay in between.

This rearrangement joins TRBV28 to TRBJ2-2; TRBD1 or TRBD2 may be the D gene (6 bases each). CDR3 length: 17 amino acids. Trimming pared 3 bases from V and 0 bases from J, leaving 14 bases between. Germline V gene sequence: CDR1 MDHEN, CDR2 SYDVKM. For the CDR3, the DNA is TGTGCCAGCAGTTTTAAGGGGGGACGGACGAACACCGGGGAGCTGTTTTTT. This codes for CASSFKGGRTNTGELFF. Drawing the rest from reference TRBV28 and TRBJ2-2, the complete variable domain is DVKVTQSSRYLVKRTGEKVFLECVQDMDHENMFWYRQDPGLGLRLIYFSYDVKMKEKGDIPEGYSVSREKKERFSLILESASTNQTSMYLCASSFKGGRTNTGELFFGEGSRLTVL.

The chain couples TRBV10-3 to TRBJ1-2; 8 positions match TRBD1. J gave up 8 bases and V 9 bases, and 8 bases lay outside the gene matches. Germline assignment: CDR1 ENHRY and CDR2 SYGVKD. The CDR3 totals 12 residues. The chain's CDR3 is CAMGTGLGGYTF. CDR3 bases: TGTGCCATGGGGACAGGACTGGGCGGCTACACCTTC.

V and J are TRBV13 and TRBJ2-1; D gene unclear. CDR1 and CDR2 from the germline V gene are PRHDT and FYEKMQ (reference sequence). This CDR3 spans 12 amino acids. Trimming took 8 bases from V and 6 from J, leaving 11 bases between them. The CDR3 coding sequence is TGTGCCAGCCACAAACCCCCCAATGAGCAGTTCTTC. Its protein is CASHKPPNEQFF.